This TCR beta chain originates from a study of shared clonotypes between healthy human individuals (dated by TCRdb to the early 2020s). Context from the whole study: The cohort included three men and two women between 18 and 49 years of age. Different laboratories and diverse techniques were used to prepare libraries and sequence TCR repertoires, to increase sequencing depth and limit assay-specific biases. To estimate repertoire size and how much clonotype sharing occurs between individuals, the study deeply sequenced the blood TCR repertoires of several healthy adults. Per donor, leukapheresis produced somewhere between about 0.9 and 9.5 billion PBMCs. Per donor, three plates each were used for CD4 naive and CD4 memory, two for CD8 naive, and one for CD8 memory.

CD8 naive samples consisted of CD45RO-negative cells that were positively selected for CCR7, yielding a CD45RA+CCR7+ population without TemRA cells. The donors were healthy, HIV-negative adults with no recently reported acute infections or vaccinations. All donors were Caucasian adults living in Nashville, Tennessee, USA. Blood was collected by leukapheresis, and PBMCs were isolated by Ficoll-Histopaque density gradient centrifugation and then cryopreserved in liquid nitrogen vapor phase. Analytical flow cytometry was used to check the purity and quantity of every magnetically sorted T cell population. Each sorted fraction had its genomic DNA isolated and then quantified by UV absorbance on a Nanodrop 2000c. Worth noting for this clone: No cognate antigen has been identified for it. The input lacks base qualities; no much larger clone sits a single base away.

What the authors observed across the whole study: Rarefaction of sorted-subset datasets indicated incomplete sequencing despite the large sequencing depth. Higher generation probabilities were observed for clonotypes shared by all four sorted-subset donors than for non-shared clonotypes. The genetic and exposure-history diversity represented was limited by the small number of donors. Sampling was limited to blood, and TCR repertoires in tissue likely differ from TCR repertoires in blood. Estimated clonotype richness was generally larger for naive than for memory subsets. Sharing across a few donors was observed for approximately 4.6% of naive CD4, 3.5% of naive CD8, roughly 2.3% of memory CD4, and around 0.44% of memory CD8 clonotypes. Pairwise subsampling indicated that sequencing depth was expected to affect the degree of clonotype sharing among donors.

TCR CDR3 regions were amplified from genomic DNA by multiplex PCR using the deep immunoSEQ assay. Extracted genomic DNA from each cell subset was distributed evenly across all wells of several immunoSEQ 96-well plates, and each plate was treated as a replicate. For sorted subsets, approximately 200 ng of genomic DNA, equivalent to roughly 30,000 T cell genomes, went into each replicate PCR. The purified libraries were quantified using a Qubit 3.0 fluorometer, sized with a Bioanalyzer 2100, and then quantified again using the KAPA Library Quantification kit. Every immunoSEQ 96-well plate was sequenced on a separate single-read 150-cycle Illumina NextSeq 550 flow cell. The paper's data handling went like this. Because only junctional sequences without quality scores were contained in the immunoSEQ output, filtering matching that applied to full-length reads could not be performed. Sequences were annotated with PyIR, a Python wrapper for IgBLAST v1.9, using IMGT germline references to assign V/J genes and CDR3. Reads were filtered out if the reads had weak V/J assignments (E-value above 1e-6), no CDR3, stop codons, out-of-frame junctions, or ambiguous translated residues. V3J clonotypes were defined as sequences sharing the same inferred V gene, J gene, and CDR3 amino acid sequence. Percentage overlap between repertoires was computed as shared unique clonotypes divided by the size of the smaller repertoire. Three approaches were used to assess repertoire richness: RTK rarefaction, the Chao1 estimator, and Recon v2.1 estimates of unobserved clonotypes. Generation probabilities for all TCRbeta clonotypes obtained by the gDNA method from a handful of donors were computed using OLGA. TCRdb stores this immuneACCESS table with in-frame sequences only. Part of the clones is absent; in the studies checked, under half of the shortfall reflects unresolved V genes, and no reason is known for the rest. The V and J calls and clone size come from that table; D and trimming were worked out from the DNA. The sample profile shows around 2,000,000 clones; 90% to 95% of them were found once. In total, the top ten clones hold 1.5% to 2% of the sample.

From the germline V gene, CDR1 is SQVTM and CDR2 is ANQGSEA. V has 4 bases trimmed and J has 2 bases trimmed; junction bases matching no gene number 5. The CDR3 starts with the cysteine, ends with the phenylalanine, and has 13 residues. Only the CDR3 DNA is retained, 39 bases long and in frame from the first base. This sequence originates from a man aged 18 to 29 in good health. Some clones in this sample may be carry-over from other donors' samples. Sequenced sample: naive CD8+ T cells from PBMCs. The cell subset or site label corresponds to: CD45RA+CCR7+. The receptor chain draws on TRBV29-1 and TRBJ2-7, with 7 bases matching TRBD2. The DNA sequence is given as TGCAGCGTTGTGGCAGGGAGGGCCTACGAGCAGTACTTC. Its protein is CSVVAGRAYEQYF.